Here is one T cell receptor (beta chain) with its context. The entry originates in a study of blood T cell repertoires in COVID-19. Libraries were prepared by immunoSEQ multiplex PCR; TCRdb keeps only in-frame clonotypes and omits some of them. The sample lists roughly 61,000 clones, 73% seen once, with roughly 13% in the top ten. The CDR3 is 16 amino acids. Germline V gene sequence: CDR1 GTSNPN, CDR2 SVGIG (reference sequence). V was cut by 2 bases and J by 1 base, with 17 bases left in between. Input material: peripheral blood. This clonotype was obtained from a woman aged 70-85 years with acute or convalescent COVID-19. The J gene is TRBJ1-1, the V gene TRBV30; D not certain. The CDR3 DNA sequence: TGTGCCTGGAGTCTTTGGTACTCTAGGAAGAACACTGAAGCTTTCTTT. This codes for CAWSLWYSRKNTEAFF.